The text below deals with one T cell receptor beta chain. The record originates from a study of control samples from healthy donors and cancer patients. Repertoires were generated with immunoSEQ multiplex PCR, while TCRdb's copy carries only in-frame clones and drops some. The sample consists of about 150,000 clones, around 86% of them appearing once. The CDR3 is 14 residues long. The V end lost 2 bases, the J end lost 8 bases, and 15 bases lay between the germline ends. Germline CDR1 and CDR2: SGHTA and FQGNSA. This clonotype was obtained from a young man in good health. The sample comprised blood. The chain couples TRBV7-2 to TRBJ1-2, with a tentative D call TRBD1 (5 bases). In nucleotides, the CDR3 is TGTGCCAGCAGCTTACAACCTCAGGGATCCGGCTACACCTTC. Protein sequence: CASSLQPQGSGYTF.